The 29 T cell receptor beta chains in this list originate from one sample, sequenced in a study of blood T cell repertoires in COVID-19. Sequencing used immunoSEQ multiplex PCR; TCRdb keeps in-frame clones, though not all of them. The sample records 140,000 or so clones, around nine tenths being singletons. The sample taken for sequencing was peripheral blood. All receptors come from a woman between 45 and 60 years old with active or convalescent COVID-19.

The genes are TRBV27 and TRBJ2-1; TRBD1 is a possible D gene (5 bases). This CDR3 has 13 residues. Germline lookup yields CDR1 MNHEY and CDR2 SMNVEV (reference sequence). V was clipped by 4 bases and J by 7 bases, with 11 bases between them. CDR3 sequence: CASSSQGWNEQFF. For the CDR3, the DNA is TGTGCCAGCAGTTCCCAGGGATGGAATGAGCAGTTCTTC.

The gene calls are TRBV3-1 (or the pseudogene TRBV3-2) and TRBJ2-2; D is unresolved. This CDR3 is built from 13 residues. V was pared by 4 bases and J by 4 bases, with 7 bases between. Germline values: CDR1 LGHDT, CDR2 YNNKEL (reference sequence). DNA of the CDR3: TGTGCCAGCAGCCCCTCCCTCACCGGGGAGCTGTTTTTT. Its protein product is CASSPSLTGELFF.

The sample holds many counts of this clone. Other DNA sequences from this sample encode an identical CDR3 as well. The V gene is TRBV3-1 (or the pseudogene TRBV3-2), the J gene TRBJ1-3; D remains unclear. The CDR3 contains 12 residues. Deletions cut 4 bases from V and 1 base from J, with 2 bases between. Germline lookup yields CDR1 LGHDT and CDR2 YNNKEL (reference sequence). The CDR3 sequence is CASSPSGNTIYF. For the CDR3, the DNA is TGTGCCAGCAGCCCATCTGGAAACACCATATATTTT.

V gene TRBV3-1 (or the pseudogene TRBV3-2) combines with J gene TRBJ2-7; D is possibly TRBD1 (6 bases). V shed 6 bases and J shed 3 bases, with 12 bases lying between them. The CDR3 consists of 13 residues. Germline V gives CDR1 LGHDT, CDR2 YNNKEL (reference sequence). The CDR3 is CASSHRVNYEQYF. The CDR3 nucleotides read TGTGCCAGCAGTCACAGGGTAAACTACGAGCAGTACTTC.

The rearrangement uses TRBV11-1 and TRBJ2-7; D uncertain. Germline CDR1 and CDR2: SGHAT and FQDESV (reference sequence). The germline V and J ends were trimmed by 3 bases and 0 bases, with 9 bases remaining between them. The CDR3 spans 14 residues. CDR3 nucleotide sequence: TGTGCCAGCAGCTTTACCGGGTCCTCCTACGAGCAGTACTTC. It is translated as CASSFTGSSYEQYF.

The chain's CDR3 is CASSIWQEGGYTF. CDR3 coding DNA: TGTGCCAGTAGTATATGGCAGGAAGGTGGCTACACCTTC. V is TRBV19 and J is TRBJ1-2; D gene ambiguous. Germline lookup yields CDR1 LNHDA and CDR2 SQIVND (reference sequence). Between the trimmed V and J ends, which lost 2 bases and 7 bases, there was a span of 11 bases. The CDR3 consists of 13 residues.

This clone was observed a single time. The chain couples TRBV6-6 to TRBJ2-6; perhaps TRBD1 as D (6 bases). Between the trimmed V and J ends, which lost 5 bases and 0 bases, there was a span of 17 bases. CDR1 is MNHNY and CDR2 is SVGAGI in the germline V gene (reference sequence). The CDR3 extends over 18 amino acids. CDR3 loop: CASSPQTGSSSGANVLTF. The DNA for the CDR3 is TGTGCCAGCAGTCCTCAGACAGGATCAAGCTCTGGGGCCAACGTCCTGACTTTC.

The V call is TRBV18, the J call TRBJ2-1; 9 bases fit TRBD2. V was clipped by 5 bases and J by 5 bases; unmatched bases: 4. The CDR3 is 14 residues long. Germline V gene sequence: CDR1 KGHSH, CDR2 LQKENI. The CDR3: CASSIAGVDNEQFF. DNA for the CDR3: TGTGCCAGCTCAATAGCGGGAGTGGACAATGAGCAGTTCTTC. Full variable domain (rest looked up from reference TRBV18 and TRBJ2-1): NAGVMQNPRHLVRRRGQEARLRCSPMKGHSHVYWYRQLPEEGLKFMVYLQKENIIDESGMPKERFSAEFPKEGPSILRIQQVVRGDSAAYFCASSIAGVDNEQFFGPGTRLTVL.

The J gene is TRBJ1-6, the V gene TRBV6-4, with D unresolved. The V end was cut by 6 bases, the J end by 7 bases, with 10 bases between. Germline V gives CDR1 MRHNA, CDR2 SNTAGT. The CDR3 runs to 13 residues. CDR3 loop: CASSEGVNSPLHF. CDR3 in DNA: TGTGCCAGCAGCGAGGGCGTGAATTCACCCCTCCACTTT.

The chain uses TRBV6-6 and TRBJ1-1; TRBD1 is a possible D gene (6 bases). Per germline, CDR1 MNHNY and CDR2 SVGAGI (reference sequence). This CDR3 comprises 16 residues. V lost 2 bases and J 1 base, leaving 14 bases between the germline ends. The CDR3 nucleotides are TGTGCCAGCAGTTACGTGGACAGTCTATCGAACACTGAAGCTTTCTTT. Translating gives CASSYVDSLSNTEAFF.

This clone was found a few times. This chain joins TRBV2 and TRBJ1-1; 10 nucleotides match TRBD1. CDR1 and CDR2 (germline): SNHLY, FYNNEI. V lost 5 bases, J lost 10 bases, and 19 bases stayed unmatched. The CDR3 sequence is 17 residues long. DNA for the CDR3: TGTGCCAGCAGTTCGGTCCTCGGGACAGGGGCTCCCCCGGGAGCTTTCTTT. Translating it yields CASSSVLGTGAPPGAFF.

This clone was counted a single time. The chain employs TRBV9 and TRBJ2-7; TRBD2 matches at 9 bases. Trimming took 0 bases from V and 4 from J; bases not matched to a gene: 5. CDR3 length: 15 amino acids. Per the germline V gene, CDR1 is SGDLS and CDR2 is YYNGEE. The CDR3 loop is CASSVASGITYEQYF. The CDR3 DNA follows: TGTGCCAGCAGCGTAGCTAGCGGGATTACTTACGAGCAGTACTTC.

This clone occurred a few times. This chain uses TRBV30 with TRBJ2-7; tentatively, D is TRBD2 (5 bases). The V end lost 0 bases, the J end lost 3 bases, and 18 bases lay between the germline ends. CDR1 is GTSNPN, CDR2 SVGIG, per germline (reference sequence). The CDR3 covers 16 residues. The CDR3 region has the DNA TGTGCCTGGAGTGTACCTAGGGTGGGCCGGGGCTACGAGCAGTACTTC. Protein product: CAWSVPRVGRGYEQYF.

This clone was recorded once. CDR3 residues: CATSPPRGPANTEAFF. The CDR3 DNA follows: TGTGCCACCAGCCCCCCGCGGGGCCCCGCGAACACTGAAGCTTTCTTT. J is TRBJ1-1 and V is TRBV15, with D maybe TRBD1 (5 bases). Trimming shortened V by 5 bases and J by 1 base, and 17 bases separated the two germline ends. Germline V gene lookup returns CDR1 LNHNV and CDR2 YYDKDF (reference sequence). CDR3 length: 16 residues.

In its sample, this clone was seen once. The genes are TRBV3-1 (or the pseudogene TRBV3-2) and TRBJ1-2; D is perhaps TRBD1 (6 bases). This CDR3 comprises 15 residues. Trimming removed 6 bases from V and 0 bases from J, with 14 bases in between. Looked up from germline, CDR1 is LGHDT and CDR2 is YNNKEL (reference sequence). CDR3 sequence: CASSRQDLTNYGYTF. The CDR3 DNA is TGTGCCAGCAGTCGACAGGACTTAACTAACTATGGCTACACCTTC.

This clone was observed a single time. The rearrangement joins TRBV5-4 to TRBJ2-2; tentative D call: TRBD1 (6 bases). CDR3 length: 16 residues. The V gene's germline CDR1 is SGHNT and CDR2 YYREEE (reference sequence). V dropped 2 bases and J dropped 0 bases, with 11 bases sitting between them. DNA for the CDR3: TGTGCCAGCAGCTTTGACAGGTCCGCGAACACCGGGGAGCTGTTTTTT. Encoded protein: CASSFDRSANTGELFF.

This chain uses TRBV15 with TRBJ2-7; weak D call: TRBD1 (5 bases). Germline lookup yields CDR1 LNHNV and CDR2 YYDKDF (reference sequence). This CDR3 has 15 residues. Between the trimmed V and J ends, which lost 0 bases and 0 bases, there was a span of 9 bases. CDR3 nucleotides: TGTGCCACCAGCAGAGACCTGACAGTCTCCTACGAGCAGTACTTC. Translated: CATSRDLTVSYEQYF. The variable domain in full, completed from reference TRBV15 and TRBJ2-7, reads DAMVIQNPRYQVTQFGKPVTLSCSQTLNHNVMYWYQQKSSQAPKLLFHYYDKDFNNEADTPDNFQSRRPNTSFCFLDIRSPGLGDTAMYLCATSRDLTVSYEQYFGPGTRLTVT.

In this sample, this clone turned up a few times. The chain links TRBV10-3 to TRBJ1-4; 7 bases line up with TRBD1. From germline, CDR1 is ENHRY and CDR2 SYGVKD. The CDR3 covers 14 residues. Losses at the gene ends were 4 bases for V and 5 bases for J; bases not matched to a gene: 4. CDR3: CAISVEGQNEKLFF. As DNA, the CDR3 is TGTGCCATCAGTGTAGAGGGACAGAATGAAAAACTGTTTTTT.

This clone was recorded a few times. The chain uses TRBV28 and TRBJ1-6, with 8 bases fitting TRBD1. J gave up 5 bases and V 1 base, and 10 bases lay outside the gene matches. Germline V CDR1 and CDR2: MDHEN, SYDVKM. The CDR3 is 18 amino acids. The CDR3 DNA reads TGTGCCAGCAGTTTATCCGCGGACAGGGATTATGATAATTCACCCCTCCACTTT. This gives the protein CASSLSADRDYDNSPLHF.

This sequence joins TRBV6-5 and TRBJ1-1; 10 bases agree with TRBD1. The ends lost 7 bases at V and 1 base at J; junction bases unmatched: 3. The CDR3 spans 14 residues. Germline loops: CDR1 MNHEY, CDR2 SVGAGI. The CDR3: CASIGTGENTEAFF. The CDR3 nucleotides read TGTGCCAGCATAGGGACAGGGGAGAACACTGAAGCTTTCTTT.

This clone was detected once. This rearrangement joins TRBV9 to TRBJ1-1, with D perhaps matching TRBD1 (5 bases). The CDR3 extends over 13 amino acids. Trimming left V 3 bases short and J 5 bases short, with 11 bases between. The V gene's germline CDR1 is SGDLS and CDR2 YYNGEE. This chain's CDR3 is CASSGGGVTEAFF. CDR3 nucleotide sequence: TGTGCCAGCAGCGGGGGAGGGGTAACTGAAGCTTTCTTT.

This chain uses TRBV5-4 with TRBJ2-1, with TRBD1 as a possible D gene (6 bases). The CDR3 is 15 amino acids. With 1 base removed from V and 2 bases from J, the gap between germline ends came to 10 bases. CDR1 SGHNT and CDR2 YYREEE come from the germline V gene (reference sequence). The CDR3 region has the DNA TGTGCCAGCAGCTTGCAGGGGCACACCTACAATGAGCAGTTCTTC. Its translation is CASSLQGHTYNEQFF.

V usage is TRBV7-2 and J usage is TRBJ1-1; D unclear. The V end lost 3 bases, the J end lost 0 bases, and 2 bases lay between the germline ends. The CDR3 extends over 12 amino acids. Germline V CDR1 and CDR2: SGHTA, FQGNSA. CDR3 bases: TGTGCCAGCAGCTTTATGAACACTGAAGCTTTCTTT. Translation gives CASSFMNTEAFF.

This sequence joins TRBV4-3 and TRBJ2-2; 7 bases align to TRBD1. The junction had 5 bases not matched to a gene; V was cut back by 0 bases and J by 4 bases. There are 16 residues in the CDR3. The germline gives CDR1 LGHNA, CDR2 YSLEER. CDR3 nucleotides: TGCGCCAGCAGCCAAGACCCAGGGGGAATCACCGGGGAGCTGTTTTTT. Encoded protein: CASSQDPGGITGELFF.

The V call is TRBV29-1, the J call TRBJ1-1; D uncertain. CDR1 is SQVTM and CDR2 is ANQGSEA in the germline V gene. Trimming took 8 bases from V and 3 from J, leaving 10 bases between them. The CDR3 totals 11 residues. In nucleotides, the CDR3 is TGCAGCATGAGGAGGGACACTGAAGCTTTCTTT. Translation: CSMRRDTEAFF.

The CDR3 region is CAWSGRQVLEAFF. The CDR3 DNA sequence: TGTGCCTGGAGTGGGAGGCAGGTCCTTGAAGCTTTCTTT. This chain uses TRBV30 with TRBJ1-1; no firm D call. This CDR3 spans 13 amino acids. V was trimmed by 1 base and J by 7 bases, leaving 13 bases between them. Germline loops: CDR1 GTSNPN, CDR2 SVGIG (reference sequence).

This sequence joins TRBV5-1 and TRBJ2-5; D is undetermined. V was pared by 9 bases and J by 3 bases, with 15 bases between. The CDR3 contains 13 residues. Germline loops: CDR1 SGHRS, CDR2 YFSETQ. CDR3 bases: TGCGCCACCTCGACTGGCAGCGAAGAGACCCAGTACTTC. Encoded protein: CATSTGSEETQYF.

The chain carries TRBV27 and TRBJ2-4; 7 bases line up with TRBD2. The CDR3 consists of 19 residues. Germline V gene sequence: CDR1 MNHEY, CDR2 SMNVEV (reference sequence). V lost 6 bases to trimming and J lost 0 bases; unmatched junction nucleotides: 17. DNA for the CDR3: TGTGCCAGCAGCCCCCTGAGACGGGAGGCCGCAATAGCCAAAAACATTCAGTACTTC. This gives the protein CASSPLRREAAIAKNIQYF.

The genes are TRBV28 and TRBJ1-2, with 7 bases matching TRBD1. Germline lookup yields CDR1 MDHEN and CDR2 SYDVKM. This CDR3 spans 16 amino acids. The trim removed 2 bases at V and 1 base at J, leaving 7 bases unmatched. The CDR3 loop is CASSLPRQGFNYGYTF. The CDR3 region has the DNA TGTGCCAGCAGTTTACCCCGACAGGGATTTAACTATGGCTACACCTTC.